This passage covers 23 T cell receptor beta chains from one sample sequenced in a study of cytomegalovirus exposure and HLA in healthy donors. Here immunoSEQ multiplex PCR was the method, and the copy in TCRdb shows in-frame clones only, minus some. The sample includes 150,000 to 200,000 clones, about 80% of them seen just once. What was sequenced was PBMCs. The receptors derive from a man aged 18-30 years in good health and CMV-seropositive.

This clone was seen a few times. Here the CDR3 reads CASSGSRGRANRYTF. CDR3 sequence (DNA): TGTGCCAGCAGTGGGTCAAGGGGTAGGGCAAATCGCTACACCTTC. The J gene is TRBJ1-2, the V gene TRBV28; D might be TRBD1 (5 bases). The germline V gene has CDR1 MDHEN and CDR2 SYDVKM. CDR3 length equals 15 residues. With 5 bases removed from V and 9 bases from J, the gap between germline ends came to 22 bases.

This clone was counted only a few times. V and J are TRBV11-2 and TRBJ2-3; possibly TRBD2 for D (6 bases). Germline CDR1 SGHAT, CDR2 FQNNGV. V lost 2 bases to trimming and J lost 2 bases, with 14 bases between them. This CDR3 region has 16 residues. Here the CDR3 reads CASSLHPGLVTDTQYF. DNA for the CDR3: TGTGCCAGCAGCTTACATCCGGGACTTGTCACAGATACGCAGTATTTT.

This chain joins TRBV11-1 and TRBJ2-1; 7 nucleotides line up with TRBD2. CDR3 length: 16 residues. Germline CDR1 and CDR2: SGHAT and FQDESV (reference sequence). J gave up 7 bases and V 6 bases, and 15 bases lay outside the gene matches. The CDR3 protein is CASRLNIAGFKNEQFF. The CDR3 bases are TGTGCCAGCAGGTTAAACATAGCGGGTTTTAAGAATGAGCAGTTCTTC.

This chain connects TRBV25-1 to TRBJ1-2; no clear D gene. The germline V gene has CDR1 MGHDK and CDR2 SYGVNS. The CDR3 has 13 amino acids. V lost 10 bases and J 4 bases, leaving 16 bases between the germline ends. This CDR3 reads CATERAGFYGYTF. Here the CDR3 DNA reads TGTGCCACCGAGAGAGCGGGCTTCTATGGCTACACCTTC.

The chain joins TRBV9 to TRBJ2-5, with 12 bases matching TRBD1. The germline V gene encodes CDR1 SGDLS and CDR2 YYNGEE. The CDR3 has 16 residues. Trimming at V came to 3 bases and at J to 5 bases, leaving 8 bases not matched to a gene. This CDR3 reads CASSEPGQGAGETQYF. DNA of the CDR3: TGTGCCAGCAGCGAACCGGGACAGGGGGCCGGGGAGACCCAGTACTTC.

The chain joins TRBV7-3 to TRBJ1-2, with 7 bases that match TRBD1. J was trimmed by 6 bases and V by 2 bases; bases with no gene match: 3. From germline, CDR1 is SGHTA and CDR2 FQGTGA. The CDR3 is made up of 13 amino acids. DNA of the CDR3: TGTGCCAGCAGCTTAGAGACAGGGCATGGCTACACCTTC. Translation: CASSLETGHGYTF.

The rearrangement uses TRBV7-2 and TRBJ2-3; 11 bases are shared with TRBD2. The V gene's germline CDR1 is SGHTA and CDR2 FQGNSA. Unmatched junction bases numbered 1, after V lost 5 bases and J lost 0 bases. The CDR3 runs 15 residues. CDR3 region: CASSASGRSTDTQYF. The CDR3 DNA sequence: TGTGCCAGCAGCGCTAGCGGGAGGAGCACAGATACGCAGTATTTT.

This chain joins TRBV5-4 and TRBJ2-7; 7 nucleotides agree with TRBD1. Germline CDR1 SGHNT, CDR2 YYREEE (reference sequence). The CDR3 is made up of 14 amino acids. V shed 2 bases and J 3 bases; nucleotides not matched to a gene: 5. In DNA form, the CDR3 reads TGTGCCAGCAGCTTACAGGGGATATTCTACGAGCAGTACTTC. This sequence encodes CASSLQGIFYEQYF.

The J gene is TRBJ2-4, the V gene TRBV2; TRBD1 is a possible D gene (6 bases). The CDR3 is 11 residues long. The V gene's germline CDR1 is SNHLY and CDR2 FYNNEI. Trimming cost V 6 bases and J 14 bases, with 14 bases left between them. In DNA form, the CDR3 reads TGTGCCAGCAGAAACAGGGACCTCGAGTACTTC. It translates to CASRNRDLEYF.

This clone was seen a few times. This sequence joins TRBV10-1 and TRBJ1-5, with 8 nucleotides matching TRBD1. The CDR3 covers 15 residues. The germline V gene encodes CDR1 WNHNN and CDR2 SYGVQD (reference sequence). V trimming: 9 bases; J trimming: 1 base; junction bases outside the gene matches: 8. CDR3 in DNA: TGCGCCAGAGGGGGAACAGGGGGGAGCAATCAGCCCCAGCATTTT. It specifies CARGGTGGSNQPQHF.

CDR3 nucleotides: TGTGCCAGCAGTTCACAGGGGGCAGGACAGCCCCAGCATTTT. It encodes CASSSQGAGQPQHF. The chain is built from TRBV27 and TRBJ1-5; 9 nucleotides align to TRBD1. Per germline, CDR1 MNHEY and CDR2 SMNVEV (reference sequence). The trim removed 4 bases at V and 7 bases at J, leaving 5 bases unmatched. The CDR3 is 14 residues long.

The genes are TRBV28 and TRBJ2-5, with TRBD2 identical over 7 bases. V trimming: 2 bases; J trimming: 0 bases; junction bases outside the gene matches: 6. The CDR3 is made up of 16 amino acids. Per the germline V gene, CDR1 is MDHEN and CDR2 is SYDVKM. CDR3 protein: CASSLRRREYQETQYF. Here the CDR3 DNA reads TGTGCCAGCAGTTTAAGACGGCGGGAGTACCAAGAGACCCAGTACTTC.

For the CDR3, the DNA is TGTGCCAGCAGCGTAGGGGGCCCCGGGGAGCTGTTTTTT. Protein sequence: CASSVGGPGELFF. V and J are TRBV9 and TRBJ2-2; TRBD1 might be the D (5 bases). V was cut by 0 bases and J by 6 bases, with 6 bases left in between. Germline V gene lookup returns CDR1 SGDLS and CDR2 YYNGEE. This CDR3 contains 13 residues.

This clone appeared a few times. DNA of the CDR3: TGTGCCAGCAGTTCCGGACACTACGAGCAGTACTTC. This sequence encodes CASSSGHYEQYF. V usage is TRBV6-4 and J usage is TRBJ2-7; possibly TRBD1 for D (5 bases). This CDR3 is 12 amino acids long. Trimming took 5 bases from V and 3 from J, leaving 8 bases between them. Per germline, CDR1 MRHNA and CDR2 SNTAGT.

The rearrangement joins TRBV27 to TRBJ2-7; maybe TRBD2 (6 bases). The CDR3 extends over 14 amino acids. V lost 3 bases to trimming and J lost 3 bases, with 12 bases between them. CDR1 and CDR2 from the germline V gene are MNHEY and SMNVEV (reference sequence). CDR3 loop: CASSLWGGNYEQYF. The CDR3 region has the DNA TGTGCCAGCAGTTTGTGGGGAGGCAACTACGAGCAGTACTTC.

The chain has TRBV19 and TRBJ1-1; TRBD1 might be the D (6 bases). The germline CDR1 and CDR2 sequences are LNHDA and SQIVND (reference sequence). The CDR3 has 11 residues. The V and J ends lost 4 bases and 6 bases respectively, with 6 bases between them. CDR3 residues: CASSRTAEAFF. CDR3 bases: TGTGCCAGTAGTAGGACAGCTGAAGCTTTCTTT.

The gene calls are TRBV7-7 and TRBJ2-5; 7 nucleotides line up with TRBD1. After removal of 5 bases from V and 5 bases from J, the junction contained 5 bases not matched to a gene. In germline, CDR1 is SSHAT, CDR2 FNYEAQ (reference sequence). The CDR3 is 13 residues long. CDR3 in DNA: TGTGCCAGCAGCCCCGCCAGGGGGGAGACCCAGTACTTC. It codes for CASSPARGETQYF.

This chain connects TRBV10-3 to TRBJ2-2, with 9 bases that match TRBD2. The junction had 9 bases not matched to a gene; V was cut back by 6 bases and J by 1 base. The CDR3 loop spans 17 amino acids. The V gene's germline CDR1 is ENHRY and CDR2 SYGVKD. The CDR3 here is CAISLTGGRGNTGELFF. CDR3 sequence (DNA): TGTGCCATCAGCCTGACTGGCGGGAGGGGGAACACCGGGGAGCTGTTTTTT.

The chain carries TRBV28 and TRBJ1-5; 11 nucleotides agree with TRBD1. The CDR3 totals 18 residues. Germline CDR1 reads MDHEN; CDR2 reads SYDVKM. With 5 bases clipped from V and 1 base from J, the junction kept 10 bases outside the gene matches. The DNA of the CDR3 is TGTGCCAGCAGTCCCTTAGGGACAGGGGGGGACAGCAATCAGCCCCAGCATTTT. This sequence encodes CASSPLGTGGDSNQPQHF.

V gene TRBV9 combines with J gene TRBJ2-1; 7 bases are a match to TRBD2. The V segment lost 3 bases and the J segment 0 bases; nucleotides outside the gene matches: 6. The length of the CDR3 is 16 residues. Looked up from germline, CDR1 is SGDLS and CDR2 is YYNGEE. The CDR3 protein is CASSGGSGSSYNEQFF. DNA of the CDR3: TGTGCCAGCAGCGGGGGTAGCGGGTCCTCCTACAATGAGCAGTTCTTC.

This chain uses TRBV27 with TRBJ2-7, with 12 bases identical to TRBD2. V lost 5 bases and J lost 2; bases outside the gene matches: 7. The CDR3 runs to 16 residues. CDR1 is MNHEY, CDR2 SMNVEV, per germline (reference sequence). The DNA for the CDR3 is TGTGCCAGCAGTACCCGCAGGACTAGCGGGACCTACGAGCAGTACTTC. It is translated as CASSTRRTSGTYEQYF.

The J gene is TRBJ2-7, the V gene TRBV9; 8 nucleotides agree with TRBD2. The V gene's germline CDR1 is SGDLS and CDR2 YYNGEE. The junction had 5 bases not matched to a gene; V was cut back by 3 bases and J by 3 bases. The CDR3 is 14 residues long. DNA of the CDR3: TGTGCCAGCAGCGCCGACGGGGGGGTCTACGAGCAGTACTTC. It yields the protein CASSADGGVYEQYF.

V and J are TRBV25-1 and TRBJ2-3, with 7 bases lining up with TRBD1. Germline CDR1 reads MGHDK; CDR2 reads SYGVNS. V dropped 3 bases and J dropped 1; count of bases not matched to a gene: 1. The CDR3 runs to 14 residues. CDR3 sequence reads: CASSDTGGTDTQYF. In DNA form, the CDR3 reads TGTGCCAGCAGTGACACAGGGGGCACAGATACGCAGTATTTT.